This TCR beta chain appears in the sequencing data of a study of tumor-infiltrating lymphocytes in oesophageal squamous cell carcinoma. From the PCR reads, TCRdb called clonotypes with MiXCR, one entry per CDR3 protein. The repertoire includes around 12,000 distinct CDR3 sequences, roughly 51% of them detected once, and 12% sits in the top ten. The V and J ends lost 5 bases and 5 bases, in that order; junction bases with no gene match: 7. The CDR3 runs to 15 residues. Germline CDR1 reads SGHTA; CDR2 reads FQGTGA. This clonotype showed up just a few times. The V call is TRBV7-3, the J call TRBJ2-1, with 9 bases that match TRBD2. Sequencing was done on a sample of blood. The receptor comes from a female donor with esophageal squamous cell carcinoma. CDR3 nucleotides: TGTGCCAGCAGCCTGAGAGGCGGGAGGGACAATGAGCAGTTCTTC. It is translated as CASSLRGGRDNEQFF.